Below are 14 T cell receptor beta chains sequenced from a single sample in a study of blood T cell repertoires in COVID-19. TCRdb's copy holds only in-frame clones and misses some; the assay was immunoSEQ multiplex PCR. The sample has 200,000 or so clones, around 86% seen once. Sequenced sample: peripheral blood. These receptors were collected from a man between 60 and 75 years old who had recovered from COVID-19.

The chain is built from TRBV4-3 and TRBJ2-1, with D tentatively TRBD2 (6 bases). V lost 4 bases and J 6 bases, leaving 13 bases between the germline ends. The CDR3 is 14 amino acids. Germline V CDR1 and CDR2: LGHNA, YSLEER. The CDR3 here is CASSPQAGPNEQFF. Here the CDR3 DNA reads TGCGCCAGCAGCCCCCAGGCGGGGCCCAATGAGCAGTTCTTC.

The V gene is TRBV7-8, the J gene TRBJ2-5, with D possibly TRBD1 on 7 matching bases. V gave up 1 base and J gave up 6 bases, with 12 bases separating them. Germline V gene sequence: CDR1 SGHVS, CDR2 FQNEAQ. The length of the CDR3 is 14 residues. The CDR3 spells CASSLGQGGQTQYF. CDR3 bases: TGTGCCAGCAGCTTAGGACAGGGAGGACAGACCCAGTACTTC.

The chain is built from TRBV7-3 and TRBJ2-5; TRBD1 might be the D (5 bases). This CDR3 has 14 residues. With 5 bases removed from V and 1 base from J, the gap between germline ends came to 11 bases. Germline V gene sequence: CDR1 SGHTA, CDR2 FQGTGA. CDR3 sequence: CASSRGSAQETQYF. Written as DNA, the CDR3 is TGTGCCAGCAGCAGGGGCAGCGCCCAAGAGACCCAGTACTTC.

J is TRBJ1-2 and V is TRBV7-9, with 8 bases fitting TRBD1. The CDR3 extends over 16 amino acids. Germline V gene data show CDR1 as SEHNR and CDR2 as FQNEAQ (reference sequence). Germline trimming cut 7 bases from V and 1 base from J; bases unmatched to any gene: 11. The CDR3 is CASTFSRTGNNYGYTF. The DNA of the CDR3 is TGTGCCAGCACCTTCAGTAGGACAGGGAATAACTATGGCTACACCTTC.

CDR3 residues: CASSFDRLGGANVLTF. The DNA of the CDR3 is TGTGCCAGCAGTTTCGACAGGCTCGGTGGGGCCAACGTCCTGACTTTC. This chain joins TRBV27 and TRBJ2-6; possible D gene TRBD1, 6 bases. Trimming pared 3 bases from V and 3 bases from J, leaving 12 bases between. Per germline, CDR1 MNHEY and CDR2 SMNVEV (reference sequence). CDR3 length: 16 residues. The full variable domain, completed using reference TRBV27 and TRBJ2-6, is EAQVTQNPRYLITVTGKKLTVTCSQNMNHEYMSWYRQDPGLGLRQIYYSMNVEVTDKGDVPEGYKVSRKEKRNFPLILESPSPNQTSLYFCASSFDRLGGANVLTFGAGSRLTVL.

The chain has TRBV24-1 and TRBJ2-2, with TRBD1 matching 8 bases. Germline V gene data show CDR1 as KGHDR and CDR2 as SFDVKD. This CDR3 is built from 14 residues. The ends lost 5 bases at V and 6 bases at J; junction bases unmatched: 4. CDR3 nucleotide sequence: TGTGCCACCAGTGTTACAGGGGGATCCGGGGAGCTGTTTTTT. As protein: CATSVTGGSGELFF.

The count of this clone is one. The chain combines TRBV5-4 with TRBJ1-3; 7 bases are shared with TRBD1. CDR3 length equals 13 residues. The V gene's germline CDR1 is SGHNT and CDR2 YYREEE (reference sequence). Trimming removed 5 bases from V and 8 bases from J; junction bases left unmatched: 7. The CDR3 DNA sequence: TGTGCCAGCAGTCTAGGCAGGGGGTACACCATATATTTT. This encodes CASSLGRGYTIYF.

Here the CDR3 reads CASGGQGNTEAFF. The DNA of the CDR3 is TGTGCCAGCGGGGGACAGGGAAACACTGAAGCTTTCTTT. This rearrangement joins TRBV12-3 or TRBV12-4 to TRBJ1-1, with 9 bases identical to TRBD1. The V and J ends lost 8 bases and 2 bases, in that order; junction bases with no gene match: 3. The CDR3 totals 13 residues.

This clone was recorded only once. The rearrangement links TRBV7-2 to TRBJ2-3; 8 nucleotides line up with TRBD2. CDR1 is SGHTA, CDR2 FQGNSA, per germline. The CDR3 has 17 amino acids. J lost 2 bases, V lost 0 bases, and 7 bases had no gene match. CDR3 in DNA: TGTGCCAGCAGCTTAGCGGGCGGGAGGACCCCCACAGATACGCAGTATTTT. Residues: CASSLAGGRTPTDTQYF.

This rearrangement joins TRBV11-2 to TRBJ2-1; 11 bases line up with TRBD2. The length of the CDR3 is 16 residues. Germline V gene lookup returns CDR1 SGHAT and CDR2 FQNNGV. The V gene end was trimmed by 2 bases and the J gene end by 9 bases; junction bases not matched to a gene: 9. The CDR3 loop reads CASSLHSGGAGIEQFF. DNA of the CDR3: TGTGCCAGCAGCTTACATAGCGGGGGGGCCGGGATTGAGCAGTTCTTC.

The rearrangement links TRBV6-1 to TRBJ1-2, with D hard to call. Germline CDR1 is MNHNS and CDR2 is SASEGT. Trimming removed 0 bases at V and 4 bases at J, with 9 bases between. This CDR3 is built from 14 residues. CDR3 sequence: CASSEAGKSYGYTF. DNA of the CDR3: TGTGCCAGCAGTGAAGCGGGCAAAAGCTATGGCTACACCTTC.

The rearrangement uses TRBV7-2 and TRBJ2-1, with 10 bases fitting TRBD2. CDR3 size: 17 residues. Germline CDR1 is SGHTA and CDR2 is FQGNSA. V lost 2 bases, J lost 1 base, and 5 bases stayed unmatched. Here the CDR3 reads CASSLYSGRTSYNEQFF. In nucleotides, the CDR3 is TGTGCCAGCAGCTTATATAGCGGGAGGACGTCCTACAATGAGCAGTTCTTC.

The V gene is TRBV7-2, the J gene TRBJ2-7, with 12 bases lining up with TRBD2. The length of the CDR3 is 17 residues. Germline V gene data show CDR1 as SGHTA and CDR2 as FQGNSA. Trimming at V came to 4 bases and at J to 0 bases, leaving 7 bases not matched to a gene. The CDR3: CASSSRTSGTISYEQYF. As DNA, the CDR3 is TGTGCCAGCAGCTCCCGGACTAGCGGGACTATCTCCTACGAGCAGTACTTC.

This chain joins TRBV10-3 and TRBJ2-5; tentatively, D is TRBD2 (6 bases). The germline V and J ends were trimmed by 3 bases and 5 bases, with 10 bases remaining between them. The CDR3 spans 13 residues. CDR1 and CDR2 (germline): ENHRY, SYGVKD. The CDR3 region is CAISERERETQYF. Written as DNA, the CDR3 is TGTGCCATCAGTGAACGGGAGAGGGAGACCCAGTACTTC.